This T cell receptor beta chain is drawn from a study of blood T cell repertoires in COVID-19. The overall study: Collection of acute and convalescent COVID-19 samples took place in the United States, Italy and Spain.

The CDR3 totals 20 residues. Deletions cut 6 bases from V and 5 bases from J, with 32 bases between. CDR1 is MDHEN and CDR2 is SYDVKM in the germline V gene. Assay used: immunoSEQ multiplex PCR; TCRdb lists only in-frame clones, some missing. This sample has about 270,000 clones, with 80% to 90% found just once. Participants spanned ages roughly 18 to 95 years and resided in 24 US areas. Allocation to cohorts depended on clinical history reported by the participants. Recovered Cohort 3 donors showed two negative PCRs, clearance, or symptom resolution. This clone was counted only a few times. J is TRBJ1-5 and V is TRBV28, with a possible D match to TRBD1 (6 bases). Sample: PBMCs or T cells enriched from blood (not recorded which). The origin of this receptor is a man aged 18 to 29 who had recovered from COVID-19. The CDR3 region is CASSPYTRGGKRTFHQPQHF. DNA of the CDR3: TGTGCCAGCAGCCCGTATACCCGAGGGGGTAAGAGGACCTTTCATCAGCCCCAGCATTTT.